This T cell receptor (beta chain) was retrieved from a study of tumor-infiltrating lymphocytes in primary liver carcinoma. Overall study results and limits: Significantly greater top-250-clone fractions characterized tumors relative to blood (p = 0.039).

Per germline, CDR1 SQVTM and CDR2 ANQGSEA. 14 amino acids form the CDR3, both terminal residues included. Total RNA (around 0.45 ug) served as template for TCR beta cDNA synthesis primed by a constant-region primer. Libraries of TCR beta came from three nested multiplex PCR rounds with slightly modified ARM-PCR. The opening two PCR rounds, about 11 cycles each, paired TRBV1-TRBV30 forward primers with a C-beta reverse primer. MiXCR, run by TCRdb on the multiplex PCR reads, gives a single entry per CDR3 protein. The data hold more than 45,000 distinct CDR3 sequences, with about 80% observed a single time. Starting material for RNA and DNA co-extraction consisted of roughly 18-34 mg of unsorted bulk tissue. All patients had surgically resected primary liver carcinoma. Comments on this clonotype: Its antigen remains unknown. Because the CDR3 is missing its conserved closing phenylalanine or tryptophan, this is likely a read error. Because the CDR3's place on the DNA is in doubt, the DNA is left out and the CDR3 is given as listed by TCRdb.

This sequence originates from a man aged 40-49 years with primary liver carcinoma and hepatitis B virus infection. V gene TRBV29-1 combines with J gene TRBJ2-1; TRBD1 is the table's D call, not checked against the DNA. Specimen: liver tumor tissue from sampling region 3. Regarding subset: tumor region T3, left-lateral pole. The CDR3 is CSGLPGPGVDEPFY.